This T cell receptor beta chain was obtained from a study of blood T cell repertoires in COVID-19. Study-level information: COVID-19 samples from acute and convalescent phases originated in the United States, Italy and Spain. PBMCs, B-cell-depleted T cells, or T cells were the source of the cDNA or gDNA that made up the material.

This clone was seen only once. Clones were sequenced by immunoSEQ multiplex PCR, and TCRdb holds only the in-frame ones, with some missing. The profile shows about 350,000 clones, approximately 86% of them singletons. Germline assignment: CDR1 SGHNT and CDR2 YENEEA. CDR3 length: 16 amino acids. The V gene lost 0 bases and the J gene lost 8 bases, with 19 bases spanning the gap. Seattle patients were enrolled while actively infected and followed longitudinally. This clonotype was obtained from a woman aged 60-75 years with COVID-19, enrolled during active disease. This chain links TRBV11-3 with TRBJ1-1, with D hard to call. The sequenced sample consisted of peripheral blood. The CDR3 loop reads CASSLDFSPSGREAFF. In nucleotides, the CDR3 is TGTGCCAGCAGCTTAGATTTCTCCCCCAGTGGGAGGGAAGCTTTCTTT.